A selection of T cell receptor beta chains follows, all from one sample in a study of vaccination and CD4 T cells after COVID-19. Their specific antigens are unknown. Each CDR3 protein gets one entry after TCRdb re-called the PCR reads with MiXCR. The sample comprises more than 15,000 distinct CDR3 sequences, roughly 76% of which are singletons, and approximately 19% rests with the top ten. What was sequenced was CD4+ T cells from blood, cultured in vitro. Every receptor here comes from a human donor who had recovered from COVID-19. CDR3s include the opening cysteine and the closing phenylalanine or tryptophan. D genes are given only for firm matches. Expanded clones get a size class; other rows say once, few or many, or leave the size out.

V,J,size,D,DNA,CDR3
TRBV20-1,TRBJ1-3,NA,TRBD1,TGCAGTGCTAGAGTTCGCCAGGGGGCTTCTGGAAACACCATATATTTT,CSARVRQGASGNTIYF
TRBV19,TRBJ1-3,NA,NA,TGTGCCAGTAGATCTGGAAACACCATATATTTT,CASRSGNTIYF
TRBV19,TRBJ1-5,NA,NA,TGTGCCAGTCAACCCCGGGGGTTGGATCAGCCCCAGCATTTT,CASQPRGLDQPQHF
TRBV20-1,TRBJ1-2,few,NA,TGCAGTGCTAGAGTCCTTGGGGGCGGCTATGGCTACACCTTC,CSARVLGGGYGYTF
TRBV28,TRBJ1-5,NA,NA,TGTGCCAGCAGCGGAAATCAGCCCCAGCATTTT,CASSGNQPQHF
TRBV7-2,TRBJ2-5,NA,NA,TGTGCCAGCAGCTTAGCGGGCAGTGGGACCCAGTACTTC,CASSLAGSGTQYF
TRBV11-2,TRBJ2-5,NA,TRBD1,TGTGCCAGCAGCTTAGCTGAGGGCAGGGGGAGAGAGACCCAGTACTTC,CASSLAEGRGRETQYF
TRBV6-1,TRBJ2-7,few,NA,TGTGCCAGCAGTGCCCCGGCCGCGAGTCTCTACGAGCAGTACTTC,CASSAPAASLYEQYF
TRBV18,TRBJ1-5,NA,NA,TGTGCCAGCTCGCCTAGTCCTACGGGCAATCAGCCCCAGCATTTT,CASSPSPTGNQPQHF
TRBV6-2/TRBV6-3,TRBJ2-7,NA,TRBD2,TGTGCCAGCAGTCCAGCACTAGCGGTAACCCACGAGCAGTACTTC,CASSPALAVTHEQYF
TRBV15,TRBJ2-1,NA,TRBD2,TGTGCCACCAGCAGAAAGGGACTAGCGGGAGGGAGCTCCTACAATGAGCAGTTCTTC,CATSRKGLAGGSSYNEQFF
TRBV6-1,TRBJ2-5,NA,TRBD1,TGTGCCAGCAGTACGGTTATCGACAGGGAAGAGACCCAGTACTTC,CASSTVIDREETQYF
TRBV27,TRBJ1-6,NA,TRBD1,TGTGCCAGCAAGATCCGGGACAGGGCTAATTCACCCCTCCACTTT,CASKIRDRANSPLHF
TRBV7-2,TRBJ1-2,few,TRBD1,TGTGCCAGCAGCTTAGCGCGGCGCTCGACAGGGTTTACCAGTGACTATGGCTACACCTTC,CASSLARRSTGFTSDYGYTF
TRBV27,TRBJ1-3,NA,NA,TGTGCCACCTTTAAGGGAAACACCATATATTTT,CATFKGNTIYF
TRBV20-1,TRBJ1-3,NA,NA,TGCAGTGCTAGCCAGCTAGGAGGGGCTACTGGAAACACCATATATTTT,CSASQLGGATGNTIYF
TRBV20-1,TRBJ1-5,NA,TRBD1,TGCAGTGCTAGTCCGAGGACAGGGGATCATCAGCCCCAGCATTTT,CSASPRTGDHQPQHF
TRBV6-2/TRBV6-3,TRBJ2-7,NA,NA,TGTGCCAGCACCGAACTAACGGGGTTCCACGAGCAGTACTTC,CASTELTGFHEQYF
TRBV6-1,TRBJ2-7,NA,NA,TGTGCCAGCAGGTTACAAGAGCAGTACTTC,CASRLQEQYF
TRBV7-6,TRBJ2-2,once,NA,TGTGCCAGCAGCCCACAGGGCGGTTACACCGGGGAGCTGTTTTTT,CASSPQGGYTGELFF
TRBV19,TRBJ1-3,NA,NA,TGTGCCAGTAGTATATCCGGGAGCGGAAACACCATATATTTT,CASSISGSGNTIYF
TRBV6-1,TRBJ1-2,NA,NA,TGTGCCAGCATTCCTAACCGGGATTACTATGGCTACACCTTC,CASIPNRDYYGYTF
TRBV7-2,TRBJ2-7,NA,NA,TGTGCCAGCAGCATTTCCTACGAGCAGTACTTC,CASSISYEQYF
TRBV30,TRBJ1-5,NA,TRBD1,TGTGCCTGCCAACGGACAGGGGGCCGTCAGCCCCAGCATTTT,CACQRTGGRQPQHF
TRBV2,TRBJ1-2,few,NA,TGTGCCAGCAGTGAATGGGAGGGCTATGGCTACACCTTC,CASSEWEGYGYTF
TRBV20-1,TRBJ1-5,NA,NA,TGCAGTGGCGGGGGAAGGGGGGAACAGCCCCAGCATTTT,CSGGGRGEQPQHF
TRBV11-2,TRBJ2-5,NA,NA,TGTGCCAGCAGCTGGAGGGTGCAAGAGACCCAGTACTTC,CASSWRVQETQYF
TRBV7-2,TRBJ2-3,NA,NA,TGTGCCAGCAGCTTAGGAGGGGGATGGAGTCAGCCCCAGTATTTT,CASSLGGGWSQPQYF
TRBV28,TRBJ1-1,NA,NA,TGTGCCAGCAGTGCCCGACAGGAGGCTTTCTTT,CASSARQEAFF
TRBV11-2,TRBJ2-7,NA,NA,TGTGCCAGCAGCTTAGGAGATCAGGTGTGGGAGCAGTACTTC,CASSLGDQVWEQYF
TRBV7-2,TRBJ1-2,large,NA,TGTGCCAGCAGCTTTTATCTCGAGGTAATCGAGGGCTACACCTTC,CASSFYLEVIEGYTF
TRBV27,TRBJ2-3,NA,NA,TGTGCCAGCAGTTCCTTCCACAGATTTGGGGATGGGAGCACAGATACGCAGTATTTT,CASSSFHRFGDGSTDTQYF
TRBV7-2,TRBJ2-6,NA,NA,TGTGCCAGCAGCTCCCCGGGACGGAGTTCTGGGGCCAACGTCCTGACTTTC,CASSSPGRSSGANVLTF
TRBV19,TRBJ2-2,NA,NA,TGTGCCAGTAGTCGGCAGGGCGGCACCGGGGAGCTGTTTTTT,CASSRQGGTGELFF
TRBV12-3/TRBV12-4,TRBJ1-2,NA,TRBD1,TGTGCCAGCAGTCAGGACAGGGGCTATGGCTACACCTTC,CASSQDRGYGYTF
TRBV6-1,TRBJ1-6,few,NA,TGTGCCAGCAGTGGAGCAGGCAATTCACCCCTCCACTTT,CASSGAGNSPLHF
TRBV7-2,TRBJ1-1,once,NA,TGTGCCAGCAGCTTGAGCAGGCGAGGAACTGAAGCTTTCTTT,CASSLSRRGTEAFF
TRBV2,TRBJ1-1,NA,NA,TGTGCCAGCAGCCCCTCCGGGCCGAACACTGAAGCTTTCTTT,CASSPSGPNTEAFF
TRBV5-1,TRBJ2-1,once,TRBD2,TGCGCCAGCAGATCTCTCCTAGCGGGATTAGACAATGAGCAGTTCTTC,CASRSLLAGLDNEQFF
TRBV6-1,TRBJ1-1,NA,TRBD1,TGTGCCAGCAGCCCGACAGGGGGGAACACTGAAGCTTTCTTT,CASSPTGGNTEAFF
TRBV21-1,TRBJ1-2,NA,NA,TGTGCCAGCAGCCCTAAGACAGGGTTCTATGGCTACACCTTC,CASSPKTGFYGYTF
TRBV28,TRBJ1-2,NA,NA,TGTGCCAGCAGTTTAGTCCCCGGCCCGTCCCGTGGCTACACCTTC,CASSLVPGPSRGYTF
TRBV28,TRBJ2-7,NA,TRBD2,TGTGCCGCCGGGAGGGACGGTTCCTACGAGCAGTACTTC,CAAGRDGSYEQYF
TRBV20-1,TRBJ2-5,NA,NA,TGCAGTGCTTCTTCAGGGTTTCGGTCAGAGACCCAGTACTTC,CSASSGFRSETQYF
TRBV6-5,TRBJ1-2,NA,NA,TGTGCCAGCAGTTACCCGGGACTCTATGGCTACACCTTC,CASSYPGLYGYTF
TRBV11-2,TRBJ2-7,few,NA,TGTGCCAGCAGCCCCAGGGCTTTCCCCTACGAGCAGTACTTC,CASSPRAFPYEQYF
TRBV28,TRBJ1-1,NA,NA,TGTGCCAGCGGGGATCCTTTGAACACTGAAGCTTTCTTT,CASGDPLNTEAFF
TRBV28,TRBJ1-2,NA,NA,TGTGCCAGCAGTAGGGTCGTCTATGGCTACACCTTC,CASSRVVYGYTF
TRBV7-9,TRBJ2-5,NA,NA,TGTGCCAGCAGTTCCGGAGCCCAGGGGGGGGAGACCCAGTACTTC,CASSSGAQGGETQYF
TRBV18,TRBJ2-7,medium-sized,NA,TGTGCCAGCTCACCCGACAGACACGAGCAGTACTTC,CASSPDRHEQYF